This TCR beta chain stems from a study of T cell changes during pregnancy in multiple sclerosis. Profiled with immunoSEQ multiplex PCR; TCRdb holds only in-frame clones, not every one. The table lists tens of thousands of clones, 90% to 95% of them singletons. V dropped 0 bases and J dropped 4 bases, with 11 bases sitting between them. CDR1 and CDR2 (germline): SGHKS, YYEKEE (reference sequence). The CDR3 is 16 amino acids. The table lists this clone with a count of one. The sequencing used CD4+ T cells from peripheral blood mononuclear cells, collected in the second trimester of pregnancy. The genes are TRBV5-5 and TRBJ2-6; TRBD1 might be the D (5 bases). The TCR originated in a female donor with multiple sclerosis, enrolled in a pregnancy study. CDR3 DNA sequence: TGTGCCAGCAGCTTGGAAGGGGTAACAGGGGCCAACGTCCTGACTTTC. Protein: CASSLEGVTGANVLTF.